This T cell receptor (beta chain) was sequenced for a study of tumor and adjacent non-tumor tissue in lung cancer. Study details: Patients were aged about 31 to 85, around ten men and roughly 5 women, stage I to III. On average, productive TCRbeta reads reached roughly 4.2 million per sample. Study-wide findings and caveats: Higher tumor TCR diversity was associated with shorter survival. Significantly higher TCR diversity was found in tumor than normal lung.

No cell sorting was done before RNA was extracted from the tissue. Note on this clonotype: Its antigen is not known. At one end, the junction sequence differs from germline, possibly due to a read error.

The library came from three nested PCR rounds adapted from ARM-PCR protocols. TCRdb ran MiXCR on the multiplex PCR reads and lists one entry per CDR3 protein. The table shows tens of thousands of distinct CDR3 sequences, with 67% occurring only once. This TCR came from a man in his sixties with non-small cell lung cancer. The sample taken for sequencing was lung tumor tissue.

The CDR3 nucleotides read TGTGTCAGCAGTGAGACGGGGGCGAGCAATCAGCCCCAGCATTTT. This encodes CVSSETGASNQPQHF. The chain links TRBV6-1 to TRBJ1-5, with a possible D match to TRBD1 (6 bases). The germline V gene has CDR1 MNHNS and CDR2 SASEGT. The CDR3 is 15 amino acids.